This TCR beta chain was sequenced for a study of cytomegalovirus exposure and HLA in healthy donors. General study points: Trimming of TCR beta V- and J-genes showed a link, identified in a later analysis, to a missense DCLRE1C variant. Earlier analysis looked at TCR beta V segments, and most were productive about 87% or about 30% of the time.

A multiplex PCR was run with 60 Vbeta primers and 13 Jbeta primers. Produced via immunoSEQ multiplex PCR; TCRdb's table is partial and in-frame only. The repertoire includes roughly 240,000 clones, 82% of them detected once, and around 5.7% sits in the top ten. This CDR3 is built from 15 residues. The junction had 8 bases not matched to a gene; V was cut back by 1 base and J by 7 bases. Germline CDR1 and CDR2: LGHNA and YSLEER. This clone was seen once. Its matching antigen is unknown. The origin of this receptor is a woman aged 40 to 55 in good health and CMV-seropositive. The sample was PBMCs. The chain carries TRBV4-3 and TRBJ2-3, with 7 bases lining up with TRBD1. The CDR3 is CASSQVRGGRNTQYF. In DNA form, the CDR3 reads TGCGCCAGCAGCCAAGTCAGAGGGGGCAGGAATACGCAGTATTTT.